The 21 T cell receptor beta chains reported below all come from one sample, sequenced in a study of T-cell reconstitution after alpha-beta-depleted transplantation in children (dated by TCRdb to between 2015 and 2016). The research as a whole found: Hyperexpanded clone frequencies declined over subsequent months; after one year, T-cell counts and TCRbeta diversity were mostly attributed to newly produced T cells.

No cognate antigen is known for these TCRs. Explained via the paper, the treatment or condition label denotes: allogeneic hematopoietic cell transplantation with graft depleted of TCRalphabeta T cells and CD19 B cells. Library preparation employed PCR. The data were produced on an Illumina HiSeq 2500. TCR library preparation used molecular barcoding, with unique molecular identifiers applied to normalize quantification of the TCRbeta repertoire. Using fastp trimming at Q25 and MiXCR clonotype assembly, TCRdb reanalyzed the public sequencing data and kept in-frame beta chains. Records with the same CDR3 protein are collapsed into one entry carrying the most frequent genes and DNA. Present in this sample are fewer than 350,000 distinct CDR3 sequences, 6.5% to 9% of which were seen just once. The ten largest clonotypes hold approximately 9% of the sample. The source was peripheral blood, collected 360 days after TCRalphabeta/CD19-depleted stem cell transplant. The receptors originated from a female patient aged 2-15 years who had a stem cell transplant for Fanconi anemia, so the T cells may come from the graft donor.

This clonotype was observed many times. The chain carries TRBV4-1 and TRBJ2-1, with D possibly called TRBD1 or TRBD2 (5 bases each). The germline CDR1 and CDR2 sequences are MGHRA and YSYEKL. This CDR3 is built from 15 residues. Trimming took 4 bases from V and 0 from J, leaving 10 bases between them. DNA for the CDR3: TGCGCCAGCAGCCCCGGGACCTTCTCCTACAATGAGCAGTTCTTC. Translation gives CASSPGTFSYNEQFF.

This clonotype was seen only a few times. The chain recombines TRBV6-1 with TRBJ1-5, with 7 bases fitting TRBD1. CDR1 and CDR2 (germline): MNHNS, SASEGT. V lost 2 bases to trimming and J lost 4 bases; unmatched junction nucleotides: 11. The CDR3 totals 17 residues. In DNA form, the CDR3 reads TGTGCCAGCAGTGAACCACCTACAGACAGGGAGAATCAGCCCCAGCATTTT. Amino acid sequence: CASSEPPTDRENQPQHF.

This chain joins TRBV30 and TRBJ2-7; D unclear. Germline V gene sequence: CDR1 GTSNPN, CDR2 SVGIG (reference sequence). V dropped 0 bases and J dropped 6 bases, with 6 bases sitting between them. This CDR3 region has 11 residues. The CDR3 reads CAWSVSTEQYF. CDR3 in DNA: TGTGCCTGGAGTGTGTCGACCGAGCAGTACTTC.

At least ten counts were recorded for this clonotype. This chain uses TRBV7-3 with TRBJ2-2; D is unclear. CDR3 size: 13 residues. Germline CDR1 and CDR2: SGHTA and FQGTGA. V was cut by 5 bases and J by 4 bases, with 8 bases left in between. The CDR3 DNA reads as TGTGCCAGCAGCGGTTTAGGCACCGGGGAGCTGTTTTTT. As protein: CASSGLGTGELFF. Full variable domain (rest looked up from reference TRBV7-3 and TRBJ2-2): GAGVSQTPSNKVTEKGKYVELRCDPISGHTALYWYRQSLGQGPEFLIYFQGTGAADDSGLPNDRFFAVRPEGSVSTLKIQRTERGDSAVYLCASSGLGTGELFFGEGSRLTVL.

This clonotype was recorded at least ten times. J is TRBJ1-1 and V is TRBV6-2 or TRBV6-3; D gene ambiguous. There are 15 residues in the CDR3. The V gene lost 4 bases and the J gene lost 4 bases, with 16 bases spanning the gap. Germline V gives CDR1 MNHEY, CDR2 SVGEGT. In DNA, the CDR3 is TGTGCCAGCAGTTCCCCGAGAGGGAAGGGCACTGAAGCTTTCTTT. Protein: CASSSPRGKGTEAFF.

This clonotype was counted ten times or more. J is TRBJ2-3 and V is TRBV6-2 or TRBV6-3; D is tentatively TRBD1 or TRBD2 (5 bases each). The CDR3 is made up of 14 amino acids. CDR1 and CDR2 from the germline V gene are MNHEY and SVGEGT. V was shortened by 7 bases and J by 0 bases, with 11 bases between the two germline ends. CDR3 amino acids: CASIPGPSTDTQYF. In nucleotides, the CDR3 is TGTGCCAGCATCCCGGGGCCTAGCACAGATACGCAGTATTTT.

The chain uses TRBV9 and TRBJ2-5; D not resolved. V dropped 0 bases and J dropped 2 bases, with 11 bases sitting between them. The germline V gene has CDR1 SGDLS and CDR2 YYNGEE. The CDR3 extends over 15 amino acids. The CDR3 is CASSVEARLQETQYF. The CDR3 nucleotides read TGTGCCAGCAGCGTAGAGGCGCGTCTACAAGAGACCCAGTACTTC.

In regard to this clonotype: A single base separates this from a much larger clone, so it may be a read error. The chain employs TRBV12-3 or TRBV12-4 and TRBJ1-4; no reliable D call. The CDR3 contains 12 residues. The CDR3 spells CASSPSNERLFF. The CDR3 coding sequence is TGTGCCAGCAGTCCTTCCAATGAAAGACTGTTTTTT.

The table lists this clonotype with many counts. The rearrangement joins TRBV4-2 to TRBJ2-1, with a weak D call TRBD2 (5 bases). The germline V gene encodes CDR1 LGHNA and CDR2 YNFKEQ. The CDR3 extends over 16 amino acids. Trimming pared 1 base from V and 0 bases from J, leaving 10 bases between. As DNA, the CDR3 is TGTGCCAGCAGCCAAGTTGGTACTAGCTCCTACAATGAGCAGTTCTTC. This codes for CASSQVGTSSYNEQFF.

The chain joins TRBV20-1 to TRBJ1-1; no reliable D call. Germline CDR1 DFQATT, CDR2 SNEGSKA (reference sequence). This CDR3 comprises 12 residues. V lost 6 bases and J lost 3, with 11 bases in between. The CDR3 region has the DNA TGCAGTGCAGGGTACGGGGACACTGAAGCTTTCTTT. This translates into CSAGYGDTEAFF.

This clonotype came up once. The genes are TRBV20-1 and TRBJ2-1, with a tentative D call TRBD2 (6 bases). Germline CDR1 is DFQATT and CDR2 is SNEGSKA (reference sequence). The CDR3 contains 15 residues. The germline V and J ends were trimmed by 3 bases and 1 base, with 13 bases remaining between them. The CDR3 coding sequence is TGCAGTGCTAGTTCGGGACTTCCGTCCTACAATGAGCAGTTCTTC. Its protein is CSASSGLPSYNEQFF.

This clonotype was seen repeatedly, ten times or more. V is TRBV7-2 and J is TRBJ1-4; 9 nucleotides match TRBD1. This CDR3 is 19 amino acids long. J gave up 2 bases and V 5 bases, and 15 bases lay outside the gene matches. Germline V gene lookup returns CDR1 SGHTA and CDR2 FQGNSA. The CDR3 here is CASSRGTGKLVETNEKLFF. As DNA, the CDR3 is TGTGCCAGCAGCCGAGGGACAGGGAAACTCGTTGAGACTAATGAAAAACTGTTTTTT.

This clonotype was counted only a few times. The chain links TRBV6-2 or TRBV6-3 to TRBJ1-5; tentative D call: TRBD1 (5 bases). The CDR3 contains 16 residues. Looked up from germline, CDR1 is MNHEY and CDR2 is SVGEGT. V was shortened by 0 bases and J by 1 base, with 10 bases between the two germline ends. CDR3 bases: TGTGCCAGCAGTTACTCGAGACAGCTCAGCAATCAGCCCCAGCATTTT. Amino acid sequence: CASSYSRQLSNQPQHF.

Note on this clonotype: This could be a read error, since a much larger clone is one nucleotide away. The chain links TRBV27 to TRBJ2-1; 14 positions agree with TRBD2. Germline CDR1 reads MNHEY; CDR2 reads SMNVEV (reference sequence). This CDR3 is built from 15 residues. This CDR3 reads CASSPRLAGGTEQLF. The CDR3 bases are TGTGCCAGCAGTCCTAGACTAGCGGGGGGGACTGAGCAGTTGTTC.

This clonotype was picked up many times. The V and J genes are TRBV28 and TRBJ1-5; TRBD1 aligns across 10 bases. Trimming took 2 bases from V and 2 from J; bases not matched to a gene: 9. Germline CDR1 reads MDHEN; CDR2 reads SYDVKM. This CDR3 comprises 18 residues. The CDR3 sequence: CASSLGTGVGLGNQPQHF. The CDR3 DNA reads TGTGCCAGCAGTTTAGGGACAGGGGTAGGGCTTGGCAATCAGCCCCAGCATTTT.

This chain links TRBV7-2 with TRBJ1-2, with D perhaps matching TRBD1 (5 bases). Trimming took 6 bases from V and 5 from J, leaving 16 bases between them. Per the germline V gene, CDR1 is SGHTA and CDR2 is FQGNSA. The CDR3 consists of 14 residues. The CDR3 DNA reads TGTGCCAGCAGTCCCGTTCAGGGAGGATATGGCTACACCTTC. Translation gives CASSPVQGGYGYTF.

This clonotype was seen a few times. The V call is TRBV20-1, the J call TRBJ1-5; the match to TRBD1 covers 8 bases. This CDR3 spans 14 amino acids. Trimming cost V 0 bases and J 8 bases; bases outside gene matches: 6. CDR1 DFQATT and CDR2 SNEGSKA come from the germline V gene (reference sequence). The CDR3 protein is CSARDGQGGEPQHF. The DNA of the CDR3 is TGCAGTGCTAGAGACGGACAGGGAGGAGAGCCCCAGCATTTT.

This clonotype was detected ten times or more. The gene calls are TRBV5-6 and TRBJ2-1; either TRBD1 or TRBD2 may fit D (5 bases each). CDR3 length: 14 amino acids. V was trimmed by 4 bases and J by 9 bases, leaving 17 bases between them. Germline V CDR1 and CDR2: SGHDT, YYEEEE. This CDR3 reads CASSPSGAGFEQFF. CDR3 bases: TGTGCCAGCAGCCCTTCCGGGGCAGGGTTTGAGCAGTTCTTC.

The sample holds a few counts of this clonotype. The genes are TRBV7-2 and TRBJ2-7, with unresolved D. The length of the CDR3 is 14 residues. V gave up 3 bases and J gave up 2 bases, with 11 bases separating them. Germline V gene data show CDR1 as SGHTA and CDR2 as FQGNSA. The CDR3 reads CASSFGQVAYEQYF. DNA of the CDR3: TGTGCCAGCAGCTTTGGTCAGGTAGCCTACGAGCAGTACTTC.

This clonotype was counted ten times or more. The V call is TRBV29-1, the J call TRBJ2-1; the match to TRBD2 covers 9 bases. Germline V gene sequence: CDR1 SQVTM, CDR2 ANQGSEA. The CDR3 covers 13 residues. Trimming removed 2 bases from V and 7 bases from J; junction bases left unmatched: 3. The CDR3 region has the DNA TGCAGCGTTGAACTAGCGGGGTTAAATGAGCAGTTCTTC. Residues: CSVELAGLNEQFF.

The chain recombines TRBV4-2 with TRBJ2-6, with D possibly being TRBD1 (6 bases). V was shortened by 1 base and J by 1 base, with 14 bases between the two germline ends. This CDR3 comprises 18 residues. Germline V gene sequence: CDR1 LGHNA, CDR2 YNFKEQ. This chain's CDR3 is CASSQGTGSYSGANVLTF. Written as DNA, the CDR3 is TGTGCCAGCAGCCAAGGAACAGGGTCCTATTCTGGGGCCAACGTCCTGACTTTC.